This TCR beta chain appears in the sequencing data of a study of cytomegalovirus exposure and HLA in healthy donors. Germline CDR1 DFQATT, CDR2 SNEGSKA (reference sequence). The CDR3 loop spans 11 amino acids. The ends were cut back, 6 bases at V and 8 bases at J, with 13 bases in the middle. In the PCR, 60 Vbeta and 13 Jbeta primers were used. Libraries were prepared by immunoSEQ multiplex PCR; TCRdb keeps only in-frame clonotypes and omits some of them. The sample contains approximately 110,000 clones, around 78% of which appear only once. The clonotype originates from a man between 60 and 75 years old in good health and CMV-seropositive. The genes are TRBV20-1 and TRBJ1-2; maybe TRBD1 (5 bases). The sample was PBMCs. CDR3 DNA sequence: TGCAGTGCCAGTGGGGGGGTAGGCTACACCTTC. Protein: CSASGGVGYTF.